Listed below are T cell receptor beta chains from one sample, sequenced in a study of T cell repertoires in cytomegalovirus infection. TCRdb recomputed calls from the reads with MiXCR, one row per CDR3 protein. This sample has approximately 170,000 distinct CDR3 sequences, with over 15% found just once. The sample consisted of CD8+ T cells from PBMCs. The receptors were gathered from a human donor in good health (CMV status not recorded). Some clones in this sample may be carry-over from other donors' samples. CDR3s include the opening cysteine and the closing phenylalanine or tryptophan. The D gene is left open where the match is weak. Size tells how often a clone was seen (once, few, many) or the class of an expanded clone, and some rows leave it out.

CDR3 length | clone size | J gene | V gene | D gene | CDR3 DNA | CDR3 protein
14 | NA | TRBJ1-1 | TRBV20-1 | NA | TGCAGTGCTAGAGAGGTAGGGGGAGGCACTGAAGCTTTCTTT | CSAREVGGGTEAFF
13 | NA | TRBJ2-1 | TRBV6-8 | NA | TGTGCCAGCAGTTCCACAGGGCTGAATGAGCAGTTCTTC | CASSSTGLNEQFF
13 | NA | TRBJ2-1 | TRBV6-4 | NA | TGTGCCAGCAGTGCTGGGGCATACAATGAGCAGTTCTTC | CASSAGAYNEQFF
13 | few | TRBJ1-1 | TRBV7-2 | NA | TGTGCCAGCAGCTTAGCAGGGTTGTCTGAAGCTTTCTTT | CASSLAGLSEAFF
15 | NA | TRBJ2-2 | TRBV12-5 | NA | TGTGCTAGTGGTTTGGGAACAGTAAACACCGGGGAGCTGTTTTTT | CASGLGTVNTGELFF
15 | NA | TRBJ2-7 | TRBV28 | NA | TGTGCCAGCAGTTTGGGGGGAACGCACCTTACCGAGCAGTACTTC | CASSLGGTHLTEQYF
16 | few | TRBJ2-7 | TRBV6-2/TRBV6-3 | TRBD2 | TGTGCCAGCAGTTACTCGAACCTAGCGGGAGCCGACGAGCAGTACTTC | CASSYSNLAGADEQYF
14 | NA | TRBJ2-4 | TRBV7-6 | TRBD1 | TGTGCCAGCAGCCCGCGACAGGGCCAAAACAGGCAGTACTTC | CASSPRQGQNRQYF
15 | few | TRBJ2-7 | TRBV28 | TRBD1 | TGTGCCAGCAGTGCCGAACAGGGGGGACCCTACGAGCAGTACTTC | CASSAEQGGPYEQYF
11 | NA | TRBJ2-1 | TRBV7-8 | TRBD1 | TGTGCCAGCGCAGGGGGCAAGGAGCAGTTCTTC | CASAGGKEQFF
13 | many | TRBJ1-1 | TRBV7-3 | NA | TGTGCCAGCAGCCCAGGGGCAGGAACTGAAGCTTTCTTT | CASSPGAGTEAFF
14 | many | TRBJ2-7 | TRBV7-8 | NA | TGTGCCAGCAGCGCTTATGGGGCGATCTACGAGCAGTACTTC | CASSAYGAIYEQYF
15 | few | TRBJ2-1 | TRBV7-9 | NA | TGTGCCAGCAGCTTATTGGACCCCCCCCGGGGAGATCAGTTCTTC | CASSLLDPPRGDQFF
12 | few | TRBJ2-7 | TRBV20-1 | TRBD2 | TGCAGTGCTCTAACTAGCGGCGGAGAGCAGTACTTC | CSALTSGGEQYF
14 | NA | TRBJ1-4 | TRBV27 | NA | TGTGCCAGCAGTCTCCGACAAAAAGCTGAAAAACTGTTTTTT | CASSLRQKAEKLFF
14 | few | TRBJ2-3 | TRBV4-1 | NA | TGCGCCAGCAGCCAAGAACTAAGGACAGATACGCAGTATTTT | CASSQELRTDTQYF
15 | NA | TRBJ1-1 | TRBV6-5 | TRBD1 | TGTGCCAGCAGTCCACACAGGGGATGGGCCACTGAAGCTTTCTTT | CASSPHRGWATEAFF
16 | NA | TRBJ2-5 | TRBV7-2 | TRBD2 | TGTGCCAGCAGCTTAGGACGCGGGGGGGGACAAGAGACCCAGTACTTC | CASSLGRGGGQETQYF
14 | many | TRBJ2-3 | TRBV7-2 | NA | TGTGCCAGCAGGGGGTATTCAACCACAGATACGCAGTATTTT | CASRGYSTTDTQYF
21 | NA | TRBJ2-5 | TRBV9 | TRBD2 | TGTGCCAGCAGCCCACGGCTGGAGGGACTAGCGGGAGGGGAGCGCCCAGAGACCCAGTACTTC | CASSPRLEGLAGGERPETQYF
15 | few | TRBJ2-5 | TRBV29-1 | NA | TGCAGCGTTGAAGATCCAAAGGGTGGTGGGGAGACCCAGTACTTC | CSVEDPKGGGETQYF
12 | NA | TRBJ2-5 | TRBV24-1 | NA | TGTGCCAGTCGGGACACCCAAGAGACCCAGTACTTC | CASRDTQETQYF
14 | few | TRBJ2-7 | TRBV28 | NA | TGTGCCAGCACTTTGAGACCTCTAGCGAGCGAGCAGTACTTC | CASTLRPLASEQYF
13 | few | TRBJ2-7 | TRBV7-2 | NA | TGTGCCAGCAGCTTCAAAGGGACTGGCGAGCAGTACTTC | CASSFKGTGEQYF
14 | NA | TRBJ2-7 | TRBV6-4 | TRBD2 | TGTGCCAGCAGTGAGACTAGCGGGAGCTACGAGCAGTACTTC | CASSETSGSYEQYF
16 | many | TRBJ1-1 | TRBV7-4 | NA | TGTGCCAGCAGCTTGGGCCGACACCTATTGGGGACTGAAGCTTTCTTT | CASSLGRHLLGTEAFF
15 | few | TRBJ2-5 | TRBV7-8 | TRBD2 | TGTGCCAGCAGCTCAACTAGCGGGATGGGAAGGACCCAGTACTTC | CASSSTSGMGRTQYF
15 | few | TRBJ2-1 | TRBV5-5 | NA | TGTGCCAGCAGCTTGTCCTACCCCGGGCGGGGCCGCCAGTTCTTC | CASSLSYPGRGRQFF
17 | few | TRBJ2-5 | TRBV28 | NA | TGTGCCAGCAGTACCCCGAGTGTCGCCGAATCCCAAGAGACCCAGTACTTC | CASSTPSVAESQETQYF
14 | few | TRBJ1-1 | TRBV7-2 | NA | TGTGCCAGCAGCTTAACTCAGGGGAACACTGAAGCTTTCTTT | CASSLTQGNTEAFF
16 | few | TRBJ2-1 | TRBV7-6 | NA | TGTGCCAGCAGCTTATTTCGGGGAAGCTCCTACAATGAGCAGTTCTTC | CASSLFRGSSYNEQFF
14 | NA | TRBJ2-7 | TRBV7-2 | NA | TGTGCCAGCAGCTTTCGGGGGATGGGCGACGAGCAGTACTTC | CASSFRGMGDEQYF